This T cell receptor beta chain was found in a study of T cell repertoires in cytomegalovirus infection. At the level of the study: TCR beta signatures that were public indicated CMV infection and matching HLA type. Study-level findings and limits: The cumulative frequency of public TCR beta families distinguished individuals who carried CMV together with the relevant HLA. Dominant in the ex vivo response were TCR beta clonotypes restricted by HLA-C and specific for CMV.

In its sample, this clonotype was seen a few times. Its antigen is still unknown. From the reads, TCRdb called clonotypes with MiXCR, one entry per CDR3 protein. This repertoire shows some 440,000 distinct CDR3 sequences, roughly 30% found once; its top ten account for approximately 15%. Germline CDR1 and CDR2: MDHEN and SYDVKM. Trimming took off 2 bases at V and 5 bases at J, with 10 bases between the two ends. This CDR3 region has 14 residues. The sequenced material came from PBMCs. This receptor was identified in a human donor in good health (CMV status not recorded). Some clones in this sample may be carry-over from other donors' samples. V gene TRBV28 combines with J gene TRBJ1-5; D is uncertain. The CDR3 sequence is CASSLLSGYQPQHF. DNA for the CDR3: TGTGCCAGCAGTTTACTCTCAGGATATCAGCCCCAGCATTTT.